This passage covers 20 T cell receptor beta chains from one sample sequenced in a study of T-cell reconstitution after alpha-beta-depleted transplantation in children (TCRdb year 2016). The library came from PCR. These reads were obtained on an Illumina HiSeq 2500. To normalize quantification of the TCRbeta repertoire, the TCR libraries were built with molecular barcoding that relied on unique molecular identifiers. TCRdb reprocessed the public reads (quality trimming at Q25 with fastp, clone calling with MiXCR) and kept in-frame beta chains. Duplicate CDR3 protein sequences are folded into a single record with the most common DNA and genes. The sample contains about 16,000 distinct CDR3 sequences, around 8% of them found a single time. 35% to 40% of the sample belongs to the ten largest clones. In light of the paper, this sample's time point label describes: day 60 (about 2 months) after transplantation. What the treatment or condition label conveys for this sample: allogeneic hematopoietic cell transplantation with graft depleted of TCRalphabeta T cells and CD19 B cells.

The sequences come from PBMCs, mostly from graft donor cells, collected 60 days after TCRalphabeta/CD19-depleted stem cell transplant. The receptors were gathered from a boy less than two years old who had a stem cell transplant for Wiskott-Aldrich syndrome, so the T cells may come from the graft donor.

This clonotype has just a few counts. The chain has TRBV6-5 and TRBJ2-7, with 9 bases identical to TRBD1. The trim removed 6 bases at V and 3 bases at J, leaving 6 bases unmatched. The CDR3 is 14 amino acids. CDR1 is MNHEY and CDR2 is SVGAGI in the germline V gene. CDR3 sequence (DNA): TGTGCCAGCAGACCAACAGGGGGCGTCTACGAGCAGTACTTC. It is translated as CASRPTGGVYEQYF.

This clonotype has ten or more counts. The rearrangement links TRBV9 to TRBJ2-1; the D gene is possibly TRBD1 (5 bases). CDR3 size: 17 residues. Germline CDR1 is SGDLS and CDR2 is YYNGEE. Trimming stripped 0 bases from V and 0 bases from J, with 13 bases between. The CDR3 protein is CASSVGLQGASYNEQFF. Written as DNA, the CDR3 is TGTGCCAGCAGCGTAGGGCTTCAGGGCGCCTCCTACAATGAGCAGTTCTTC. Combining the CDR3 with reference TRBV9 and TRBJ2-1 gives the whole variable domain DSGVTQTPKHLITATGQRVTLRCSPRSGDLSVYWYQQSLDQGLQFLIQYYNGEERAKGNILERFSAQQFPDLHSELNLSSLELGDSALYFCASSVGLQGASYNEQFFGPGTRLTVL.

This clonotype appeared many times. The V gene is TRBV3-1, the J gene TRBJ2-3; no clear D gene. Trimming stripped 4 bases from V and 4 bases from J, with 15 bases between. The germline V gene encodes CDR1 LGHDT and CDR2 YNNKEL (reference sequence). The CDR3 runs to 15 residues. The chain's CDR3 is CASSPQRAGSDTQYF. In nucleotides, the CDR3 is TGTGCCAGCAGCCCACAACGGGCCGGATCAGATACGCAGTATTTT.

In its sample, this clonotype was seen many times. The rearrangement uses TRBV6-4 and TRBJ2-7; D assignment may be TRBD1 or TRBD2 (7 bases each). Germline loops: CDR1 MRHNA, CDR2 SNTAGT. Trimming took off 7 bases at V and 2 bases at J, with 15 bases between the two ends. The CDR3 covers 14 residues. As DNA, the CDR3 is TGTGCCAGCAAGCGGGACAGTAAGACCTACGAGCAGTACTTC. Amino acid sequence: CASKRDSKTYEQYF.

The V gene is TRBV10-3, the J gene TRBJ2-7; 7 bases agree with TRBD1. V lost 4 bases and J lost 8; bases outside the gene matches: 17. The CDR3 covers 16 residues. The germline gives CDR1 ENHRY, CDR2 SYGVKD. Here the CDR3 reads CAISGRKGGLGYKQYF. The CDR3 nucleotides are TGTGCCATCAGTGGCAGAAAAGGGGGCTTGGGTTACAAGCAGTACTTC.

This clonotype was counted at least ten times. The chain couples TRBV19 to TRBJ1-1; 7 bases line up with TRBD1. The CDR3 covers 14 residues. The V gene's germline CDR1 is LNHDA and CDR2 SQIVND (reference sequence). V dropped 6 bases and J dropped 1; count of bases not matched to a gene: 5. This CDR3 reads CASRPGQENTEAFF. The CDR3 nucleotides are TGTGCCAGTAGGCCAGGACAGGAGAACACTGAAGCTTTCTTT.

The rearrangement links TRBV29-1 to TRBJ2-7, with 7 bases aligning to TRBD1. The germline V gene has CDR1 SQVTM and CDR2 ANQGSEA. The CDR3 loop spans 13 amino acids. V shed 7 bases and J 2 bases; nucleotides not matched to a gene: 8. In DNA, the CDR3 is TGCAGCGGCCGACAGGGTGGAACCTACGAGCAGTACTTC. It encodes CSGRQGGTYEQYF.

This clonotype showed up many times. The chain carries TRBV6-1 and TRBJ2-1; D possibly corresponds to TRBD2 (5 bases). The CDR3 totals 17 residues. Per germline, CDR1 MNHNS and CDR2 SASEGT. V lost 3 bases and J lost 12, with 27 bases in between. Here the CDR3 DNA reads TGTGCCAGCAGTGATGGCTCCCTGACCTTGATACACCGGGGGCAGTTCTTC. Amino acid sequence: CASSDGSLTLIHRGQFF.

This rearrangement joins TRBV23-1 to TRBJ2-7; 9 bases map to TRBD1. TRBV23-1 is labeled an ORF, and its function is uncertain. J gave up 4 bases and V 3 bases, and 7 bases lay outside the gene matches. The CDR3 spans 15 residues. The DNA for the CDR3 is TGCGCCAGCAGTCACTTACAGGACAGGGGTTACGAGCAGTACTTC. Protein sequence: CASSHLQDRGYEQYF.

This clonotype was seen many times. The chain links TRBV20-1 to TRBJ2-7; TRBD2 matches 13 bases. The CDR3 covers 14 residues. The junction had 3 bases not matched to a gene; V was cut back by 1 base and J by 6 bases. Germline V CDR1 and CDR2: DFQATT, SNEGSKA (reference sequence). The CDR3 spells CSARGTSGRIEQYF. The CDR3 region has the DNA TGCAGTGCTAGAGGGACTAGCGGGAGAATCGAGCAGTACTTC.

This clonotype was counted ten times or more. The chain has TRBV20-1 and TRBJ1-1; 8 positions match TRBD1. The CDR3 extends over 15 amino acids. V lost 0 bases to trimming and J lost 0 bases; unmatched junction nucleotides: 3. Germline V gene lookup returns CDR1 DFQATT and CDR2 SNEGSKA (reference sequence). CDR3 nucleotide sequence: TGCAGTGCTAGAGATAACAGGGGGGTGAACACTGAAGCTTTCTTT. Its protein is CSARDNRGVNTEAFF.

Ten or more counts support this clonotype. The rearrangement joins TRBV3-1 to TRBJ1-6; D is unclear. Germline CDR1 is LGHDT and CDR2 is YNNKEL (reference sequence). The V end was cut by 2 bases, the J end by 7 bases, with 12 bases between. The CDR3 is made up of 15 amino acids. Written as DNA, the CDR3 is TGTGCCAGCAGCCAATTTAGGGCAGAAAATTCACCCCTCCACTTT. Amino acid sequence: CASSQFRAENSPLHF.

Ten or more counts support this clonotype. This chain links TRBV11-2 with TRBJ2-7, with D perhaps TRBD1 or TRBD2 (5 bases each). This CDR3 is 14 amino acids long. V was trimmed by 4 bases and J by 2 bases, leaving 12 bases between them. CDR1 SGHAT and CDR2 FQNNGV come from the germline V gene. The CDR3 nucleotides are TGTGCCAGCAGCTCCAATAGGGGAGCCTACGAGCAGTACTTC. Protein sequence: CASSSNRGAYEQYF.

This clonotype was recorded a few times. V is TRBV6-4 and J is TRBJ1-5, with 7 bases that match TRBD1. J gave up 0 bases and V 4 bases, and 15 bases lay outside the gene matches. From germline, CDR1 is MRHNA and CDR2 SNTAGT. The CDR3 runs to 19 residues. CDR3 sequence: CASSASDRIWGNSNQPQHF. In DNA form, the CDR3 reads TGTGCCAGCAGTGCCTCGGACAGGATCTGGGGCAATAGCAATCAGCCCCAGCATTTT.

This clonotype was seen repeatedly, ten times or more. J is TRBJ1-1 and V is TRBV14; 10 bases are a match to TRBD1. The V gene end was trimmed by 6 bases and the J gene end by 8 bases; junction bases not matched to a gene: 9. The CDR3 contains 14 residues. The germline V gene has CDR1 SGHDN and CDR2 FVKESK. DNA for the CDR3: TGTGCCAGCAGAGACAGGGGGCCGAACCGGGAAGCTTTCTTT. This translates into CASRDRGPNREAFF.

This clonotype was counted between two and nine times. V is TRBV28 and J is TRBJ2-1; D unclear. CDR1 is MDHEN, CDR2 SYDVKM, per germline. This CDR3 spans 17 amino acids. Trimming took 4 bases from V and 3 from J, leaving 19 bases between them. The chain's CDR3 is CASSSSDTQSLYNEQFF. For the CDR3, the DNA is TGTGCCAGCAGTTCCTCCGATACTCAGTCCCTCTACAATGAGCAGTTCTTC.

This clonotype was counted at least ten times. The genes are TRBV7-8 and TRBJ1-3; D gene uncertain. CDR3 length: 13 residues. CDR1 and CDR2 (germline): SGHVS, FQNEAQ. V gave up 5 bases and J gave up 7 bases, with 12 bases separating them. CDR3 loop: CASSVRGGNTIYF. The CDR3 DNA sequence: TGTGCCAGCAGCGTGCGGGGTGGCAACACCATATATTTT.

By share, this clonotype ranks as large. The chain links TRBV6-1 to TRBJ2-3; TRBD1 aligns across 9 bases. The junction had 6 bases not matched to a gene; V was cut back by 6 bases and J by 2 bases. Germline assignment: CDR1 MNHNS and CDR2 SASEGT. The CDR3 covers 15 residues. The CDR3: CASRNRGLLTDTQYF. DNA for the CDR3: TGTGCCAGCAGGAACAGGGGGCTCCTCACAGATACGCAGTATTTT.

This clonotype has at least ten counts. This CDR3 reads CASSSTGTYEQYF. The CDR3 region has the DNA TGTGCCAGCAGTTCGACAGGGACCTACGAGCAGTACTTC. The chain carries TRBV3-1 and TRBJ2-7; 7 nucleotides line up with TRBD1. After removal of 6 bases from V and 2 bases from J, the junction contained 4 bases not matched to a gene. Germline CDR1 is LGHDT and CDR2 is YNNKEL (reference sequence). The CDR3 consists of 13 residues.

This clonotype was counted ten times or more. In nucleotides, the CDR3 is TGTGCCAGCAGTTTATTTTCGAGCGGGAGCGTCCCCTACGAGCAGTACTTC. It codes for CASSLFSSGSVPYEQYF. The chain uses TRBV27 and TRBJ2-7; 8 nucleotides agree with TRBD2. J gave up 2 bases and V 1 base, and 10 bases lay outside the gene matches. CDR3 length equals 17 residues. Germline CDR1 is MNHEY and CDR2 is SMNVEV (reference sequence).